This TCR beta chain was captured by sequencing in a study of T cells in narcolepsy. Study results and caveats: Same-patient CSF and blood CD4+ T cell clonotypes included HCRT-specific and TRIB2-specific autoreactive ones. Healthy controls reportedly lacked the autoreactive clonotypes serially found in patients' blood. Some memory CD4+ repertoires had no autoreactive clone sequences.

Notes on this clone: What it recognizes is unknown.

Germline V gene sequence: CDR1 SGHAT, CDR2 FQNNGV. Trimming left V 5 bases short and J 7 bases short, with 21 bases between. CDR3 length: 16 residues. The data were produced by immunoSEQ multiplex PCR, yet TCRdb's version contains in-frame clones alone and is incomplete. The table lists tens of thousands of clones, almost 85% of them singletons. This sequence originates from a human donor with narcolepsy. The chain employs TRBV11-2 and TRBJ2-1; no definite D call. The sample comprised CD45RA- memory CD4+ T cells from PBMCs. CDR3 coding DNA: TGTGCCAGCAGCCGATATGGCGGCCGCGCGGCAAATGAGCAGTTCTTC. Translated: CASSRYGGRAANEQFF.